This T cell receptor (beta chain) was identified in a study of naive and memory T cell subsets. Study outcomes and limitations: Over 85% of naive TCR sequences appeared only once after error correction, unlike memory subsets. There was no ground truth to check naive and memory subset results.

This clonotype is medium-sized in the sample. Its antigen is unidentified. Two oligonucleotides, mixed equimolar, formed the beta constant-region primer covering TRBC1 and TRBC2. TCRdb independently ran MiXCR on the UMI-ligation and nested PCR reads; one entry per CDR3 protein. The data contain tens of thousands of distinct CDR3 sequences, 13% of them singletons. This CDR3 has 16 amino acids. V was pared by 6 bases and J by 1 base, with 12 bases of the junction left unmatched. Germline loops: CDR1 MDHEN, CDR2 SYDVKM. The sequenced material came from effector memory CD4+ T cells from blood. Sample subset: effector memory, CD45RA- CD27-. The TCR originated in a human donor in good health. This chain joins TRBV28 and TRBJ2-7; 7 nucleotides match TRBD1. The CDR3 DNA is TGTGCCAGCAGCCCATCCAGGGGGTTTCTGTCCTACGAGCAGTACTTC. Protein: CASSPSRGFLSYEQYF.